What follows are 12 T cell receptor beta chains derived from one specimen sequenced in a study of shared clonotypes between healthy human individuals. Only in-frame clones appear in the TCRdb table, and some are missing; sequencing was by immunoSEQ multiplex PCR. The data contain about 380,000 clones, about 96% of them singletons. The sequenced sample was memory CD8+ T cells sorted from blood. Subset: CD45RO+ cells pooled with CCR7-negative TemRA cells. These receptors came from a man aged 30-40 years in good health.

V and J are TRBV2 and TRBJ2-6, with 7 bases lining up with TRBD1. There are 15 residues in the CDR3. Germline loops: CDR1 SNHLY, CDR2 FYNNEI. After removal of 11 bases from V and 0 bases from J, the junction contained 7 bases not matched to a gene. CDR3 in DNA: TGTGCCGGCATCAGGGGGAACTCTGGGGCCAACGTCCTGACTTTC. Its protein is CAGIRGNSGANVLTF.

This clone appeared once. The rearrangement uses TRBV11-2 and TRBJ1-2; tentative D call: TRBD1 (6 bases). CDR3 length equals 13 residues. Germline loops: CDR1 SGHAT, CDR2 FQNNGV. V shed 3 bases and J shed 2 bases, with 7 bases lying between them. The CDR3 bases are TGTGCCAGCAGCTTCGGGACAAACTATGGCTACACCTTC. It translates to CASSFGTNYGYTF. Drawing the rest from reference TRBV11-2 and TRBJ1-2, the complete variable domain is EAGVAQSPRYKIIEKRQSVAFWCNPISGHATLYWYQQILGQGPKLLIQFQNNGVVDDSQLPKDRFSAERLKGVDSTLKIQPAKLEDSAVYLCASSFGTNYGYTFGSGTRLTVV.

The table lists this clone with a count of one. The chain couples TRBV29-1 to TRBJ1-5, with a weak D call TRBD1 (5 bases). The V end lost 3 bases, the J end lost 4 bases, and 10 bases lay between the germline ends. CDR1 and CDR2 from the germline V gene are SQVTM and ANQGSEA. The CDR3 is made up of 13 amino acids. CDR3 in DNA: TGCAGCGTTGATGACAGAGGAAATCAGCCCCAGCATTTT. It encodes CSVDDRGNQPQHF.

This chain uses TRBV6-1 with TRBJ1-2; D is unresolved. CDR1 MNHNS and CDR2 SASEGT come from the germline V gene. The V gene lost 2 bases and the J gene lost 1 base, with 14 bases spanning the gap. This CDR3 comprises 16 residues. The DNA of the CDR3 is TGTGCCAGCAGTGAACCTCGACGCACCGGTAACTATGGCTACACCTTC. Protein sequence: CASSEPRRTGNYGYTF.

V is TRBV30 and J is TRBJ2-3; 7 bases agree with TRBD2. The junction had 8 bases not matched to a gene; V was cut back by 2 bases and J by 6 bases. The CDR3 is 14 amino acids. CDR1 and CDR2 from the germline V gene are GTSNPN and SVGIG (reference sequence). The CDR3 loop reads CAWSRSGVGDTQYF. DNA for the CDR3: TGTGCCTGGAGTAGAAGCGGGGTGGGGGATACGCAGTATTTT. Drawing the rest from reference TRBV30 and TRBJ2-3, the complete variable domain is SQTIHQWPATLVQPVGSPLSLECTVEGTSNPNLYWYRQAAGRGLQLLFYSVGIGQISSEVPQNLSASRPQDRQFILSSKKLLLSDSGFYLCAWSRSGVGDTQYFGPGTRLTVL.

The chain couples TRBV28 to TRBJ1-5; D is uncertain. V was shortened by 10 bases and J by 1 base, with 14 bases between the two germline ends. The length of the CDR3 is 14 residues. Germline V gene data show CDR1 as MDHEN and CDR2 as SYDVKM. The CDR3 nucleotides read TGTGCCACCCATCATGAACGGAGCAATCAGCCCCAGCATTTT. Translated, it gives CATHHERSNQPQHF.

J is TRBJ2-6 and V is TRBV4-2; D is undetermined. The CDR3 covers 18 residues. V was shortened by 5 bases and J by 0 bases, with 17 bases between the two germline ends. Germline values: CDR1 LGHNA, CDR2 YNFKEQ. The CDR3 reads CASSKYDNRLSGANVLTF. In nucleotides, the CDR3 is TGTGCCAGCAGCAAGTACGACAACCGCCTCTCTGGGGCCAACGTCCTGACTTTC.

The CDR3: CASSPTSGRGTDTQYF. The CDR3 coding sequence is TGTGCCAGCAGCCCAACTAGCGGGAGAGGCACAGATACGCAGTATTTT. The chain has TRBV4-2 and TRBJ2-3, with 11 bases lining up with TRBD2. Trimming at V came to 4 bases and at J to 1 base, leaving 4 bases not matched to a gene. Germline lookup yields CDR1 LGHNA and CDR2 YNFKEQ. CDR3 length equals 16 residues.

V gene TRBV6-6 combines with J gene TRBJ2-5; 7 bases are a match to TRBD1. This CDR3 contains 13 residues. V gave up 5 bases and J gave up 3 bases; unmatched junction bases: 3. In germline, CDR1 is MNHNY, CDR2 SVGAGI (reference sequence). CDR3 nucleotides: TGTGCCAGCAGTCGGACAGGAAAAGAGACCCAGTACTTC. Its protein is CASSRTGKETQYF.

The chain links TRBV30 to TRBJ2-2, with D perhaps matching TRBD2 (5 bases). This CDR3 is built from 14 residues. Germline CDR1 is GTSNPN and CDR2 is SVGIG (reference sequence). V was pared by 1 base and J by 1 base, with 7 bases between. The CDR3 DNA sequence: TGTGCCTGGAGTGAAAGCGGGAACACCGGGGAGCTGTTTTTT. This sequence encodes CAWSESGNTGELFF.

This clone is a singleton in its sample. This chain joins TRBV5-1 and TRBJ2-1, with 8 bases matching TRBD1. The length of the CDR3 is 15 residues. With V trimmed by 0 bases and J by 6 bases, 5 bases remained unmatched. Germline values: CDR1 SGHRS, CDR2 YFSETQ. This CDR3 is CASSLEGQGANEQFF. The CDR3 DNA reads TGCGCCAGCAGCTTGGAGGGTCAGGGGGCCAATGAGCAGTTCTTC.

For this clone: This specimen includes other DNA sequences encoding the same CDR3. This chain links TRBV10-3 with TRBJ2-2, with D tentatively TRBD1 (6 bases). V was trimmed by 0 bases and J by 1 base, leaving 9 bases between them. Germline CDR1 reads ENHRY; CDR2 reads SYGVKD. The CDR3 is 16 residues long. CDR3 bases: TGTGCCATCAGTGAGTCGTGGGGGCTGAACACCGGGGAGCTGTTTTTT. Protein sequence: CAISESWGLNTGELFF.